The 15 T cell receptor beta chains reported below all come from one sample, sequenced in a study of siplizumab effects on memory and regulatory T cells. The table came from immunoSEQ multiplex PCR; TCRdb's copy has only in-frame clones and leaves some out. The sample shows roughly 26,000 clones, 65% to 90% of them seen only once. The sequenced material came from memory CD4+ T cells sorted from blood. These receptors all stem from a human donor in good health.

The rearrangement joins TRBV5-6 to TRBJ2-3; tentatively, D is TRBD1 (5 bases). Deletions cut 0 bases from V and 4 bases from J, with 15 bases between. The CDR3 contains 16 residues. The germline gives CDR1 SGHDT, CDR2 YYEEEE. CDR3 DNA: TGTGCCAGCAGCTTGGTAGCCCTTATCAGGGCAGATACGCAGTATTTT. This encodes CASSLVALIRADTQYF.

The J gene is TRBJ1-1, the V gene TRBV19, with a tentative D call TRBD1 (5 bases). The CDR3 length is 15 residues. V was shortened by 7 bases and J by 0 bases, with 15 bases between the two germline ends. CDR1 and CDR2 (germline): LNHDA, SQIVND (reference sequence). The CDR3 reads CASTQKGVLNTEAFF. DNA for the CDR3: TGTGCCAGTACCCAGAAAGGGGTTCTGAACACTGAAGCTTTCTTT.

Of note for this clone: Other nucleotide sequences from this sample produce the same CDR3. This chain uses TRBV18 with TRBJ1-4, with no clear D. The V end lost 0 bases, the J end lost 7 bases, and 9 bases lay between the germline ends. The V gene's germline CDR1 is KGHSH and CDR2 LQKENI. The CDR3 is made up of 14 amino acids. The CDR3: CASSPPGGIEKLFF. The CDR3 bases are TGTGCCAGCTCACCACCGGGTGGAATTGAAAAACTGTTTTTT.

CDR3 residues: CASSEGGAGYNSPLHF. In DNA form, the CDR3 reads TGTGCCAGCAGTGAGGGGGGCGCAGGGTATAATTCACCCCTCCACTTT. V usage is TRBV6-1 and J usage is TRBJ1-6, with D possibly matching TRBD1 (6 bases). This CDR3 has 16 residues. CDR1 MNHNS and CDR2 SASEGT come from the germline V gene. V lost 3 bases and J 4 bases, leaving 13 bases between the germline ends.

The V call is TRBV4-1, the J call TRBJ2-1; D remains ambiguous. CDR3 length: 16 residues. The germline V gene encodes CDR1 MGHRA and CDR2 YSYEKL. The V and J ends lost 1 base and 0 bases respectively, with 10 bases between them. CDR3 DNA sequence: TGCGCCAGCAGCCAAGTCGACATTATCTCCTACAATGAGCAGTTCTTC. This codes for CASSQVDIISYNEQFF.

CDR3 protein: CASSLTRTVGPQMRANVLTF. The CDR3 nucleotides read TGTGCCAGCAGTCTTACAAGGACGGTTGGCCCCCAAATGAGGGCCAACGTCCTGACTTTC. The chain employs TRBV14 and TRBJ2-6, with D hard to call. The V and J ends lost 6 bases and 5 bases respectively, with 29 bases between them. Germline CDR1 SGHDN, CDR2 FVKESK. The CDR3 totals 20 residues.

This chain uses TRBV6-1 with TRBJ2-7; 7 nucleotides match TRBD2. V trimming: 6 bases; J trimming: 5 bases; junction bases outside the gene matches: 4. Germline V gives CDR1 MNHNS, CDR2 SASEGT. The length of the CDR3 is 12 residues. CDR3 protein: CASSFAGDEQYF. The CDR3 bases are TGTGCCAGCAGCTTCGCGGGGGACGAGCAGTACTTC.

The V gene is TRBV29-1, the J gene TRBJ2-5, with unresolved D. Trimming removed 3 bases at V and 0 bases at J, with 5 bases between. The germline gives CDR1 SQVTM, CDR2 ANQGSEA. This CDR3 contains 12 residues. CDR3 sequence reads: CSVDFDQETQYF. The CDR3 coding sequence is TGCAGCGTTGATTTTGACCAAGAGACCCAGTACTTC.

V gene TRBV29-1 combines with J gene TRBJ2-2; D not resolved. V was shortened by 3 bases and J by 1 base, with 3 bases between the two germline ends. Germline V gene sequence: CDR1 SQVTM, CDR2 ANQGSEA. The CDR3 consists of 12 residues. The CDR3 reads CSVEGNTGELFF. The CDR3 DNA is TGCAGCGTTGAGGGGAACACCGGGGAGCTGTTTTTT.

The chain is built from TRBV20-1 and TRBJ2-7, with D uncertain. Germline CDR1 and CDR2: DFQATT and SNEGSKA (reference sequence). Trimming pared 6 bases from V and 1 base from J, leaving 7 bases between. The CDR3 is 11 residues long. CDR3 residues: CSAPESYEQYF. The CDR3, as DNA: TGCAGTGCGCCTGAATCCTACGAGCAGTACTTC.

The chain combines TRBV4-1 with TRBJ2-7, with 8 bases matching TRBD2. V lost 0 bases to trimming and J lost 6 bases; unmatched junction nucleotides: 10. Germline CDR1 MGHRA, CDR2 YSYEKL. The CDR3 consists of 16 residues. CDR3 protein: CASSQDVETSAREQYF. The CDR3 bases are TGCGCCAGCAGCCAAGATGTAGAGACTAGCGCACGCGAGCAGTACTTC.

The chain is built from TRBV7-3 and TRBJ2-1; TRBD1 agrees at 9 bases. This CDR3 contains 15 residues. Germline V gene sequence: CDR1 SGHTA, CDR2 FQGTGA. The J segment lost 8 bases and the V segment lost 0 bases, leaving 5 bases of the junction unmatched. In nucleotides, the CDR3 is TGTGCCAGCAGCTTAACCGGGACAGGGAGGCATGAGCAGTTCTTC. Residues: CASSLTGTGRHEQFF.

For the CDR3, the DNA is TGTGCCAGCACCCGTGGAGGGGGCGCTTCTGAAAAACTGTTTTTT. Its protein product is CASTRGGGASEKLFF. The V and J genes are TRBV9 and TRBJ1-4; TRBD1 matches 7 bases. The CDR3 extends over 15 amino acids. With 6 bases clipped from V and 7 bases from J, the junction kept 12 bases outside the gene matches. CDR1 and CDR2 from the germline V gene are SGDLS and YYNGEE.

The V and J genes are TRBV6-6 and TRBJ1-2; 7 bases are shared with TRBD1. Unmatched junction bases numbered 7, after V lost 5 bases and J lost 4 bases. The CDR3 has 14 residues. The germline gives CDR1 MNHNY, CDR2 SVGAGI (reference sequence). The CDR3 is CASSPGQAIYGYTF. In DNA form, the CDR3 reads TGTGCCAGCAGTCCCGGACAGGCAATCTATGGCTACACCTTC.

This chain connects TRBV7-3 to TRBJ2-3; 8 bases align to TRBD1. Germline V gene lookup returns CDR1 SGHTA and CDR2 FQGTGA. The CDR3 is 17 residues long. The V gene end was trimmed by 2 bases and the J gene end by 5 bases; junction bases not matched to a gene: 12. The CDR3 DNA is TGTGCCAGCAGCTTAGGTGGGACAGGCTGGCTGGAAGATACGCAGTATTTT. Translating gives CASSLGGTGWLEDTQYF.